The source of this TCR beta chain is a study of cytomegalovirus exposure and HLA in healthy donors. Turning to the study itself: Genotyping showed around 80% of a few hundred donors falling in the Caucasian-associated ancestry cluster. Study outcomes and limitations: HLA alleles were associated with 15,000 to 20,000 TCR beta sequences in a later analysis at 0.05 false discovery rate. There were reportedly fewer N-insertions in an Asian-associated ancestry cluster than the roughly 680-donor mean, in a later analysis.

On this clone itself: The antigen is unknown.

Germline assignment: CDR1 MNHNS and CDR2 SASEGT. The CDR3 is 16 amino acids. Trimming at V came to 2 bases and at J to 1 base, leaving 4 bases not matched to a gene. This PCR relied on a set of 60 Vbeta primers and 13 Jbeta primers. Measured with immunoSEQ multiplex PCR; TCRdb has only the in-frame clones, and not every one. This sample has about 200,000 clones, with roughly 80% found just once. This chain joins TRBV6-1 and TRBJ2-3; 9 bases match TRBD2. This clonotype was obtained from a man aged 30 to 45 in good health and CMV-seronegative. The source material was PBMCs. CDR3 amino acids: CASSEPLAGRTDTQYF. The CDR3 DNA follows: TGTGCCAGCAGTGAACCCCTAGCGGGGCGCACAGATACGCAGTATTTT.